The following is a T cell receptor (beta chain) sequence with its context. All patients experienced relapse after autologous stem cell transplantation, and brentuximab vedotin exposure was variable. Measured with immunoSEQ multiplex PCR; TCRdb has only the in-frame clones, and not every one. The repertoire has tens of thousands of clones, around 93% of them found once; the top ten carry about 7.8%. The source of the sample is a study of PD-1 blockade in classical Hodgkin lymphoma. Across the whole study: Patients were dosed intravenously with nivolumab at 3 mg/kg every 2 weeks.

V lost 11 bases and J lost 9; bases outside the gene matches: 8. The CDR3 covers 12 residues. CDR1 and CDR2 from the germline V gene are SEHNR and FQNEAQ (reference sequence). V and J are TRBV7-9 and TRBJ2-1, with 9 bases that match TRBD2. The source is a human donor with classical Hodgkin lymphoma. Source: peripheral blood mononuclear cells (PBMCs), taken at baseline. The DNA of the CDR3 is TGTGCCGGGGCGGGAGGGCCAGGTGAGCAGTTCTTC. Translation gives CAGAGGPGEQFF.